This paragraph reports one T cell receptor (beta chain). The assay was immunoSEQ multiplex PCR, and TCRdb's table has in-frame clones only and misses some. Of 85,000 to 100,000 clones in the sample, about nine tenths were seen once. This sample is part of a study of blood T cell repertoires in COVID-19. Study summary: Whether acute or convalescent, the COVID-19 samples came from the United States, Italy and Spain.

The CDR3 length is 13 residues. V lost 1 base and J 10 bases, leaving 13 bases between the germline ends. Germline CDR1 MGHDK, CDR2 SYGVNS. The receptor was derived from a man aged 55 to 70 with acute or convalescent COVID-19. This chain links TRBV25-1 with TRBJ1-1, with D perhaps TRBD1 (6 bases). The source material was peripheral blood. The CDR3 loop reads CASSEWEGVRAFF. The CDR3 DNA reads TGTGCCAGCAGTGAATGGGAGGGGGTGAGAGCTTTCTTT.